These 30 T cell receptor beta chains came from one sample sequenced in a study of blood T cell repertoires in COVID-19. Profiling relied on immunoSEQ multiplex PCR, and the TCRdb table lists in-frame clones only, not all of them. The profile shows 200,000 to 250,000 clones, approximately 85% of them singletons. The sequenced sample was peripheral blood. These receptors were taken from a woman in her 70s with acute or convalescent COVID-19.

This rearrangement joins TRBV5-6 to TRBJ1-5; unclear D gene. V dropped 3 bases and J dropped 2 bases, with 6 bases sitting between them. This CDR3 is 13 amino acids long. Germline CDR1 SGHDT, CDR2 YYEEEE. In DNA, the CDR3 is TGTGCCAGCAGCTCGCGGGGCAATCAGCCCCAGCATTTT. Translated: CASSSRGNQPQHF.

This chain joins TRBV10-3 and TRBJ2-2, with a weak D call TRBD2 (7 bases). Trimming took off 0 bases at V and 11 bases at J, with 13 bases between the two ends. Germline CDR1 ENHRY, CDR2 SYGVKD. The CDR3 is made up of 14 amino acids. The CDR3 DNA sequence: TGTGCCATCAGTGAGTCCCCGGGGGGCCCAGAGCTGTTTTTT. Translation: CAISESPGGPELFF.

The rearrangement joins TRBV5-1 to TRBJ1-1; 9 bases are shared with TRBD1. Looked up from germline, CDR1 is SGHRS and CDR2 is YFSETQ. J lost 4 bases, V lost 5 bases, and 6 bases had no gene match. The CDR3 length is 14 residues. CDR3 protein: CASRPGQGGTEAFF. DNA for the CDR3: TGCGCCAGCAGGCCGGGACAGGGTGGCACTGAAGCTTTCTTT.

The chain has TRBV11-2 and TRBJ1-5, with D maybe TRBD1 (6 bases). Trimming removed 5 bases at V and 2 bases at J, with 13 bases between. Germline lookup yields CDR1 SGHAT and CDR2 FQNNGV. CDR3 length: 15 amino acids. CDR3 DNA: TGTGCCAGCAGCCCCGGGGACACGCGCAATCAGCCCCAGCATTTT. This codes for CASSPGDTRNQPQHF.

The chain joins TRBV18 to TRBJ1-4, with 7 bases fitting TRBD1. Trimming removed 6 bases from V and 8 bases from J; junction bases left unmatched: 6. Germline loops: CDR1 KGHSH, CDR2 LQKENI. The CDR3 is 13 amino acids. The CDR3 reads CASSRGTEEKLFF. CDR3 sequence (DNA): TGTGCCAGCTCGAGGGGGACAGAAGAAAAACTGTTTTTT.

The rearrangement uses TRBV9 and TRBJ2-7; possibly TRBD2 for D (6 bases). Trimming shortened V by 0 bases and J by 4 bases, and 11 bases separated the two germline ends. The CDR3 runs to 14 residues. Germline V gene sequence: CDR1 SGDLS, CDR2 YYNGEE. The CDR3 here is CASSVGLGGYEQYF. For the CDR3, the DNA is TGTGCCAGCAGCGTAGGACTAGGCGGATACGAGCAGTACTTC.

The chain combines TRBV5-1 with TRBJ2-6, with TRBD1 matching 8 bases. V was clipped by 2 bases and J by 0 bases; unmatched bases: 4. The germline gives CDR1 SGHRS, CDR2 YFSETQ. The CDR3 has 17 amino acids. CDR3 nucleotides: TGCGCCAGCAGCTTCGTGACAGGGGACTCTGGGGCCAACGTCCTGACTTTC. Translation gives CASSFVTGDSGANVLTF.

The rearrangement uses TRBV7-5 and TRBJ1-6; TRBD1 is the table's D call and was not checked against the DNA. TRBV7-5 is an annotated pseudogene. The CDR3 is made up of 17 amino acids. The CDR3 coding sequence is TGTGCCAGAAGCTACACAGGGGGCCATCATGATAATTCACCCCTCCACTTT. Encoded protein: CARSYTGGHHDNSPLHF.

This sequence joins TRBV10-3 and TRBJ1-2; D remains unclear. This CDR3 comprises 16 residues. Trimming cost V 7 bases and J 5 bases, with 23 bases left between them. Looked up from germline, CDR1 is ENHRY and CDR2 is SYGVKD. CDR3 DNA: TGTGCCATCACGGCAGACACCAAGAGCTCTCAATATGGCTACACCTTC. This sequence encodes CAITADTKSSQYGYTF.

This sequence joins TRBV23-1 and TRBJ1-5; D perhaps matches TRBD1 (5 bases). TRBV23-1 is treated as an ORF (open reading frame) with a function not yet certain. CDR3 length: 13 amino acids. V gave up 3 bases and J gave up 4 bases, with 7 bases separating them. The CDR3 DNA sequence: TGCGCCAGCAGTCAGGGGGGTAATCAGCCCCAGCATTTT. Its protein is CASSQGGNQPQHF.

The chain employs TRBV25-1 and TRBJ1-6, with D possibly matching TRBD1 (5 bases). Trimming removed 4 bases from V and 8 bases from J, with 12 bases in between. CDR1 and CDR2 from the germline V gene are MGHDK and SYGVNS. The CDR3 runs to 14 residues. The CDR3, as DNA: TGTGCCAGCAGTGTCGGCAGGGCGCATTCACCCCTCCACTTT. Translated: CASSVGRAHSPLHF.

V is TRBV4-1 and J is TRBJ1-2; 9 nucleotides line up with TRBD1. V dropped 7 bases and J dropped 4; count of bases not matched to a gene: 7. The length of the CDR3 is 14 residues. In germline, CDR1 is MGHRA, CDR2 YSYEKL. The CDR3 bases are TGCGCCAGCACCCCGGGACAGGGACCCTATGGCTACACCTTC. Amino acids: CASTPGQGPYGYTF.

This clone was detected only once. The chain employs TRBV10-3 and TRBJ2-3; possibly TRBD1 for D (5 bases). In germline, CDR1 is ENHRY, CDR2 SYGVKD. Trimming left V 0 bases short and J 11 bases short, with 15 bases between. CDR3 size: 14 residues. In DNA, the CDR3 is TGTGCCATCAGTGAGTCGAGTGAGCAGGGCCAGCAGTATTTT. Translating it yields CAISESSEQGQQYF.

The chain carries TRBV10-1 and TRBJ2-7, with 13 bases identical to TRBD2. V shed 8 bases and J 2 bases; nucleotides not matched to a gene: 3. Germline CDR1 is WNHNN and CDR2 is SYGVQD (reference sequence). CDR3 length equals 14 residues. This CDR3 is CASSGTSGTYEQYF. The CDR3 DNA follows: TGCGCCAGCTCCGGGACTAGCGGGACCTACGAGCAGTACTTC.

CDR3 in DNA: TGTGCCAGCAGTGAGGGAAAAAGGAGGGTCTATGGCTACACCTTC. Translating gives CASSEGKRRVYGYTF. The chain combines TRBV6-1 with TRBJ1-2; D is unresolved. Per the germline V gene, CDR1 is MNHNS and CDR2 is SASEGT. The CDR3 covers 15 residues. The V end was cut by 3 bases, the J end by 4 bases, with 15 bases between.

The CDR3 bases are TGTGCCAGCAGAAAGGGACACCTGGAGGAAAAACTGTTTTTT. Its translation is CASRKGHLEEKLFF. This chain connects TRBV28 to TRBJ1-4; TRBD1 is a possible D gene (6 bases). Trimming took 6 bases from V and 8 from J, leaving 16 bases between them. In germline, CDR1 is MDHEN, CDR2 SYDVKM. CDR3 length: 14 amino acids. Using reference TRBV28 and TRBJ1-4 for the parts outside the CDR3, the full variable domain is DVKVTQSSRYLVKRTGEKVFLECVQDMDHENMFWYRQDPGLGLRLIYFSYDVKMKEKGDIPEGYSVSREKKERFSLILESASTNQTSMYLCASRKGHLEEKLFFGSGTQLSVL.

V gene TRBV28 combines with J gene TRBJ2-1; D possibly corresponds to TRBD1 (5 bases). CDR1 is MDHEN and CDR2 is SYDVKM in the germline V gene. The CDR3 length is 15 residues. Trimming took 6 bases from V and 10 from J, leaving 22 bases between them. This chain's CDR3 is CASRSQVVQPKEQFF. The CDR3 DNA follows: TGTGCCAGCAGGTCACAGGTAGTGCAACCAAAAGAGCAGTTCTTC.

V and J are TRBV7-2 and TRBJ2-3; 11 bases agree with TRBD2. Unmatched junction bases numbered 7, after V lost 3 bases and J lost 5 bases. The CDR3 runs 16 residues. CDR1 SGHTA and CDR2 FQGNSA come from the germline V gene. As DNA, the CDR3 is TGTGCCAGCAGCTTCCCACTAGCGGGGGCGGTAGATACGCAGTATTTT. Amino acids: CASSFPLAGAVDTQYF.

The chain is built from TRBV2 and TRBJ2-5; the D gene is possibly TRBD1 (6 bases). CDR1 is SNHLY, CDR2 FYNNEI, per germline. This CDR3 is 14 amino acids long. Trimming stripped 8 bases from V and 2 bases from J, with 15 bases between. The CDR3 DNA follows: TGTGCCAGCCTCATTGGGGGCGCTCAAGAGACCCAGTACTTC. It translates to CASLIGGAQETQYF.

The chain joins TRBV2 to TRBJ1-1, with 11 bases that match TRBD1. The CDR3 extends over 16 amino acids. With V trimmed by 6 bases and J by 6 bases, 12 bases remained unmatched. CDR1 is SNHLY, CDR2 FYNNEI, per germline. CDR3: CASRGWTGGGGAEAFF. The CDR3 DNA reads as TGTGCCAGCAGGGGATGGACAGGGGGCGGAGGTGCTGAAGCTTTCTTT.

This chain uses TRBV3-1 (or the pseudogene TRBV3-2) with TRBJ1-1; TRBD1 might be the D (6 bases). Germline V CDR1 and CDR2: LGHDT, YNNKEL (reference sequence). The CDR3 loop spans 15 amino acids. V was shortened by 5 bases and J by 5 bases, with 18 bases between the two germline ends. The CDR3 DNA reads as TGTGCCAGCAGCTCAACAGACAGGTTCTTAACTGAAGCTTTCTTT. Translating it yields CASSSTDRFLTEAFF.

A single count supports this clone. The chain has TRBV30 and TRBJ1-2; D is uncertain. V lost 0 bases, J lost 8 bases, and 16 bases lay in between. The CDR3 contains 14 residues. Germline V lookup: CDR1 GTSNPN, CDR2 SVGIG (reference sequence). The CDR3 DNA follows: TGTGCCTGGAGTGTACTGAACGGCGGTCGGGGCTACACCTTC. Translation: CAWSVLNGGRGYTF.

J is TRBJ1-1 and V is TRBV18, with D unresolved. The V and J ends lost 0 bases and 0 bases respectively, with 5 bases between them. The CDR3 extends over 14 amino acids. Germline values: CDR1 KGHSH, CDR2 LQKENI. The CDR3 DNA reads TGTGCCAGCTCACCACCGAGGCTGAACACTGAAGCTTTCTTT. Protein sequence: CASSPPRLNTEAFF. Together with reference TRBV18 and TRBJ1-1, the CDR3 gives the full variable domain: NAGVMQNPRHLVRRRGQEARLRCSPMKGHSHVYWYRQLPEEGLKFMVYLQKENIIDESGMPKERFSAEFPKEGPSILRIQQVVRGDSAAYFCASSPPRLNTEAFFGQGTRLTVV.

This sequence joins TRBV3-1 (or the pseudogene TRBV3-2) and TRBJ2-7, with D possibly being TRBD1 (6 bases). The V gene lost 1 base and the J gene lost 3 bases, with 7 bases spanning the gap. Germline CDR1 reads LGHDT; CDR2 reads YNNKEL (reference sequence). CDR3 length: 13 amino acids. CDR3 sequence: CASSQGDNYEQYF. Here the CDR3 DNA reads TGTGCCAGCAGCCAAGGGGACAACTACGAGCAGTACTTC.

The gene calls are TRBV6-2 or TRBV6-3 and TRBJ2-1; weak D call: TRBD2 (5 bases). The V end lost 0 bases, the J end lost 4 bases, and 13 bases lay between the germline ends. Germline values: CDR1 MNHEY, CDR2 SVGEGT. CDR3 length equals 16 residues. Written as DNA, the CDR3 is TGTGCCAGCAGTTACTCTGAGGGTGGGTTGTACAATGAGCAGTTCTTC. Translating it yields CASSYSEGGLYNEQFF.

This rearrangement joins TRBV9 to TRBJ2-7, with 9 bases identical to TRBD2. This CDR3 has 16 residues. The V segment lost 4 bases and the J segment 1 base; nucleotides outside the gene matches: 9. CDR1 is SGDLS and CDR2 is YYNGEE in the germline V gene. CDR3 DNA sequence: TGTGCCAGCAGCTCCTCCGGGACTAGCTTGTCCTACGAGCAGTACTTC. This codes for CASSSSGTSLSYEQYF.

The rearrangement links TRBV5-1 to TRBJ2-7, with 12 bases identical to TRBD1. Per germline, CDR1 SGHRS and CDR2 YFSETQ. CDR3 length: 14 residues. J was trimmed by 6 bases and V by 3 bases; bases with no gene match: 4. Written as DNA, the CDR3 is TGCGCCAGCAGCTCTCCGGGACAGGGGGCCGAGCAGTACTTC. It translates to CASSSPGQGAEQYF.

The rearrangement uses TRBV2 and TRBJ1-6; D remains unclear. The germline V gene has CDR1 SNHLY and CDR2 FYNNEI. The CDR3 consists of 13 residues. The V end lost 2 bases, the J end lost 9 bases, and 8 bases lay between the germline ends. CDR3 protein: CASSETRGSPLHF. CDR3 nucleotide sequence: TGTGCCAGCAGTGAAACCCGGGGTTCACCCCTCCACTTT.

This chain connects TRBV6-5 to TRBJ1-5; D might be TRBD1 (6 bases). The CDR3 covers 13 residues. V lost 6 bases and J 6 bases, leaving 12 bases between the germline ends. Germline V CDR1 and CDR2: MNHEY, SVGAGI. The CDR3 DNA reads as TGTGCCAGCAGGCGGACAGACCTTCAGCCCCAGCATTTT. This gives the protein CASRRTDLQPQHF.

The CDR3 is CASSLASDRVDGYTF. CDR3 coding DNA: TGTGCCAGCAGCTTGGCCTCGGACAGGGTTGATGGCTACACCTTC. The rearrangement links TRBV5-4 to TRBJ1-2, with 8 bases lining up with TRBD1. V shed 0 bases and J 6 bases; nucleotides not matched to a gene: 7. Per the germline V gene, CDR1 is SGHNT and CDR2 is YYREEE (reference sequence). The CDR3 covers 15 residues. Variable domain in full (rest from reference TRBV5-4 and TRBJ1-2): ETGVTQSPTHLIKTRGQQVTLRCSSQSGHNTVSWYQQALGQGPQFIFQYYREEENGRGNFPPRFSGLQFPNYSSELNVNALELDDSALYLCASSLASDRVDGYTFGSGTRLTVV.